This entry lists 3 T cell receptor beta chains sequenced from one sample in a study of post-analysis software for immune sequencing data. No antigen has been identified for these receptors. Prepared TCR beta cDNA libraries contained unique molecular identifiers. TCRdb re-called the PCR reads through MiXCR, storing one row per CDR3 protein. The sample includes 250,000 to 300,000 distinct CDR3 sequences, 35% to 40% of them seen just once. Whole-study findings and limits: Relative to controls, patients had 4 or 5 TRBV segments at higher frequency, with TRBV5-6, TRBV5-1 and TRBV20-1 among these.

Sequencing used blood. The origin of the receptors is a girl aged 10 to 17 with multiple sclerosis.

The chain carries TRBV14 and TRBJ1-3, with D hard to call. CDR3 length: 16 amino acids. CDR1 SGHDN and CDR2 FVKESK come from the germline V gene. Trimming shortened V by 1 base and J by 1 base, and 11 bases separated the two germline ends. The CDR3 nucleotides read TGTGCCAGCAGCCAAGGGCAAACCCTTTCTGGAAACACCATATATTTT. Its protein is CASSQGQTLSGNTIYF.

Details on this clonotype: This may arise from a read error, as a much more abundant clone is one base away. CDR3 nucleotide sequence: TGTGCCAGCGGCTCCGGACGGCGCCATGAGCAGTTCTTC. Encoded protein: CASGSGRRHEQFF. The chain has TRBV7-3 and TRBJ2-1; D gene uncertain. CDR1 is SGHTA and CDR2 is FQGTGA in the germline V gene. The CDR3 sequence is 13 residues long. Trimming stripped 8 bases from V and 8 bases from J, with 16 bases between.

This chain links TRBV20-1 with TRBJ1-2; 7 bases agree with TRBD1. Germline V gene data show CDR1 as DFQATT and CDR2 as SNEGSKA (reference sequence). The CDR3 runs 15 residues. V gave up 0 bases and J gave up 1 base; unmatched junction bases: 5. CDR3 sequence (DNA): TGCAGTGCTAGAGAGCAGGGGGTCCTTAACTATGGCTACACCTTC. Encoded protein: CSAREQGVLNYGYTF.